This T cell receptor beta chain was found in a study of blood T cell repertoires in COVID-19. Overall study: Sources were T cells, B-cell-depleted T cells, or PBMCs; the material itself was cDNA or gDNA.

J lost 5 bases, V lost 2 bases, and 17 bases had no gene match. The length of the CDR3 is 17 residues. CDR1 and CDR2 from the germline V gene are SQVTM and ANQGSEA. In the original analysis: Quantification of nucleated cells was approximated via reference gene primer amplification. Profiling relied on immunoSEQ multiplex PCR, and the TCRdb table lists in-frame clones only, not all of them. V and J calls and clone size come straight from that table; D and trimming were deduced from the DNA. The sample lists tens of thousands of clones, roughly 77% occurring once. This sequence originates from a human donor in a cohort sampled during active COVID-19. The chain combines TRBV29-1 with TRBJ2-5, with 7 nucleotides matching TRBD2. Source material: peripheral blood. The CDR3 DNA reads TGCAGCGTTGAAAAAGGGCGTTCTAGCGGTCATGGGGAGACCCAGTACTTC. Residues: CSVEKGRSSGHGETQYF. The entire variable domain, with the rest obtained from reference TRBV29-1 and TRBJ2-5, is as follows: SAVISQKPSRDICQRGTSLTIQCQVDSQVTMMFWYRQQPGQSLTLIATANQGSEATYESGFVIDKFPISRPNLTFSTLTVSNMSPEDSSIYLCSVEKGRSSGHGETQYFGPGTRLLVL.